These T cell receptor beta chains were read from a single sample in a study of T cell responses to AZD1222 COVID-19 vaccine. Only in-frame clones appear in the TCRdb table, and some are missing; sequencing was by immunoSEQ multiplex PCR. The sample carries about 180,000 clones, about 88% recorded once. The sequencing used peripheral blood, collected 28 days after the second AZD1222 dose. Receptor source: an adult who received the AZD1222 COVID-19 vaccine. CDR3s include the opening cysteine and the closing phenylalanine or tryptophan. Fields, in order: J gene, clone size, V gene, D gene, CDR3 protein, CDR3 DNA. A D gene is named only where the DNA matches it firmly. Only part of the rows carry a size: once, few, many, or a class if the clone is expanded.

>TRBJ1-2|-|TRBV30|-
CARGGSHGYTF
TGTGCCCGGGGCGGTTCGCATGGCTACACCTTC
>TRBJ1-5|-|TRBV9|-
CASSPEGGRNQPQHF
TGTGCCAGCAGCCCCGAAGGCGGCCGCAATCAGCCCCAGCATTTT
>TRBJ2-2|-|TRBV24-1|TRBD1
CATSRDRVTTGELFF
TGTGCCACCAGTAGGGACAGGGTAACGACCGGGGAGCTGTTTTTT
>TRBJ2-7|-|TRBV27|-
CASSRTGAAYEQYF
TGTGCCAGCAGCAGGACGGGAGCGGCCTACGAGCAGTACTTC
>TRBJ2-1|-|TRBV19|TRBD2
CASSLAETYNEQFF
TGTGCCAGTTCTCTAGCGGAAACATACAATGAGCAGTTCTTC
>TRBJ2-1|-|TRBV12-3/TRBV12-4|-
CASSPSAKEQFF
TGTGCCAGCAGCCCCTCCGCGAAGGAGCAGTTCTTC
>TRBJ2-5|-|TRBV6-2/TRBV6-3|TRBD1
CASSYGTGVVETQYF
TGTGCCAGCAGTTACGGGACAGGGGTCGTCGAGACCCAGTACTTC
>TRBJ2-1|once|TRBV9|TRBD2
CASSLSGLGNNEQFF
TGTGCCAGCAGCCTTTCGGGACTAGGGAACAATGAGCAGTTCTTC
>TRBJ2-3|-|TRBV6-5|-
CASSPGTQRQYF
TGTGCCAGCAGTCCCGGGACCCAAAGGCAGTATTTT
>TRBJ1-5|-|TRBV19|-
CASSPLGDYSNQPQHF
TGTGCCAGTAGTCCCCTAGGGGATTATAGCAATCAGCCCCAGCATTTT
>TRBJ1-5|-|TRBV7-2|TRBD1
CASSLRQGPNQPQHF
TGTGCCAGCAGCCTCAGACAGGGCCCCAATCAGCCCCAGCATTTT
>TRBJ2-7|-|TRBV28|TRBD1
CASSSTGAYEQYF
TGTGCCAGCAGTTCGACAGGGGCCTACGAGCAGTACTTC
>TRBJ1-5|-|TRBV7-2|TRBD1
CASSFSGQSNQPQHF
TGTGCCAGCAGCTTTTCGGGACAGAGCAATCAGCCCCAGCATTTT
>TRBJ2-2|-|TRBV28|-
CASTLGSWELFF
TGTGCCAGCACCCTAGGGAGCTGGGAGCTGTTTTTT
>TRBJ2-5|-|TRBV28|-
CASSPPFSRGVLGGQYF
TGTGCCAGCAGTCCGCCTTTCTCAAGGGGCGTCCTGGGGGGCCAGTACTTC
>TRBJ1-1|-|TRBV28|-
CASSSPQGWTEAFF
TGTGCCAGCAGTTCCCCTCAGGGGTGGACTGAAGCTTTCTTT
>TRBJ2-1|-|TRBV18|-
CASSPLEGSYNEQFF
TGTGCCAGCTCCCCTCTGGAGGGATCCTACAATGAGCAGTTCTTC
>TRBJ1-4|-|TRBV4-3|-
CASSPHRDTNEKLFF
TGCGCCAGCAGCCCACACAGGGACACTAATGAAAAACTGTTTTTT
>TRBJ2-7|few|TRBV20-1|-
CSASGQVGQYF
TGCAGTGCTAGTGGGCAGGTTGGGCAGTACTTC
>TRBJ2-7|once|TRBV27|-
CASSSPGQPTYEQYF
TGTGCCAGCAGTTCGCCTGGACAGCCCACCTACGAGCAGTACTTC